The clone carrying this T cell receptor beta chain has a handful of counts. Its specificity is not known. V gave up 3 bases and J gave up 1 base, with 10 bases separating them. This CDR3 spans 14 amino acids. The germline gives CDR1 SGDLS, CDR2 YYNGEE. 60 Vbeta and 13 Jbeta primers were used in PCR. Produced via immunoSEQ multiplex PCR; TCRdb's table is partial and in-frame only. The sample holds just over 150,000 clones; about three quarters are singletons and the top ten take over 2%. The sample belongs to a study of cytomegalovirus exposure and HLA in healthy donors. Findings of the study overall: A later analysis linked a missense DCLRE1C variant to TCR beta V- and J-gene trimming. A later analysis revealed that TCR association rates differed between HLA loci, peaking at DRB1 and bottoming out at HLA-C. Some public TCRs appeared in many individuals, while most sequences were rare.

The sequencing sample was made of PBMCs. The receptor's source is a female donor in good health and CMV-seronegative. The rearrangement links TRBV9 to TRBJ1-1, with D possibly matching TRBD1 (6 bases). In DNA form, the CDR3 reads TGTGCCAGCAGCGCTACAGGGTCGAACACTGAAGCTTTCTTT. As protein: CASSATGSNTEAFF.